The 20 T cell receptor beta chains below come from one sample, sequenced in a study of CD8+ T cells in alopecia areata. Following RNA extraction, reverse transcription yielded cDNA that acted as the sequencing template. Generated by immunoSEQ multiplex PCR, the TCRdb table keeps only in-frame clones and is missing some. The data hold 150,000 to 200,000 clones, with about 66% observed a single time. The sequenced sample was CD8+ T cells sorted from blood, obtained at week 0. All receptors come from a human donor with alopecia areata.

This clone came up a few times. The J gene is TRBJ2-2, the V gene TRBV10-2, with TRBD1 as a possible D gene (6 bases). Germline-derived CDR1 and CDR2 are WSHSY and SAAADI. Trimming removed 0 bases from V and 4 bases from J, with 9 bases in between. This CDR3 has 15 amino acids. The CDR3 is CASSESAGATGELFF. DNA for the CDR3: TGCGCCAGCAGTGAGTCAGCAGGGGCCACCGGGGAGCTGTTTTTT.

The chain couples TRBV19 to TRBJ2-6; D remains unclear. Germline V gives CDR1 LNHDA, CDR2 SQIVND (reference sequence). The CDR3 is 17 amino acids. V was pared by 1 base and J by 0 bases, with 10 bases between. CDR3 coding DNA: TGTGCCAGTAGTATAGGGGGATCCTACTCTGGGGCCAACGTCCTGACTTTC. Translating it yields CASSIGGSYSGANVLTF.

This clone was picked up a small number of times. J is TRBJ2-3 and V is TRBV4-2; D is unresolved. Trimming removed 2 bases from V and 0 bases from J, with 3 bases in between. The germline gives CDR1 LGHNA, CDR2 YNFKEQ. There are 13 residues in the CDR3. CDR3 coding DNA: TGTGCCAGCAGCCAAACTAGCACAGATACGCAGTATTTT. The encoded protein is CASSQTSTDTQYF.

This sequence joins TRBV30 and TRBJ2-1, with TRBD1 matching 10 bases. The CDR3 is made up of 13 amino acids. Germline-derived CDR1 and CDR2 are GTSNPN and SVGIG (reference sequence). V was clipped by 1 base and J by 8 bases; unmatched bases: 2. CDR3 amino acids: CAWSGDRGDEQFF. The CDR3 DNA is TGTGCCTGGAGTGGGGACAGGGGCGATGAGCAGTTCTTC.

The genes are TRBV15 and TRBJ1-1; D is unresolved. Between the trimmed V and J ends, which lost 1 base and 3 bases, there was a span of 9 bases. The germline CDR1 and CDR2 sequences are LNHNV and YYDKDF (reference sequence). This CDR3 comprises 14 residues. CDR3 residues: CATSRVPRDTEAFF. CDR3 DNA: TGTGCCACCAGCAGAGTGCCCCGGGACACTGAAGCTTTCTTT.

V gene TRBV12-5 combines with J gene TRBJ1-5; D not certain. The ends were cut back, 3 bases at V and 11 bases at J, with 8 bases in the middle. The V gene's germline CDR1 is LGHNT and CDR2 FRNRAP. This CDR3 comprises 11 residues. CDR3 coding DNA: TGTGCTAGTGGTTTAGGGCAGACCCAGCATTTT. Its protein product is CASGLGQTQHF. Full variable domain (missing parts from reference TRBV12-5 and TRBJ1-5): DARVTQTPRHKVTEMGQEVTMRCQPILGHNTVFWYRQTMMQGLELLAYFRNRAPLDDSGMPKDRFSAEMPDATLATLKIQPSEPRDSAVYFCASGLGQTQHFGDGTRLSIL.

The gene calls are TRBV27 and TRBJ1-5; D might be TRBD1 (5 bases). The CDR3 has 15 residues. CDR1 MNHEY and CDR2 SMNVEV come from the germline V gene (reference sequence). Trimming took off 5 bases at V and 3 bases at J, with 14 bases between the two ends. The CDR3 bases are TGTGCCAGCAGTCAAGGGACTGTTCCCAATCAGCCCCAGCATTTT. Translation: CASSQGTVPNQPQHF.

The rearrangement links TRBV6-5 to TRBJ2-7, with TRBD2 identical over 11 bases. This CDR3 contains 14 residues. With V trimmed by 10 bases and J by 0 bases, 5 bases remained unmatched. The V gene's germline CDR1 is MNHEY and CDR2 SVGAGI. Here the CDR3 reads CATGTSGTSYEQYF. CDR3 DNA: TGTGCCACAGGGACTAGCGGAACCTCCTACGAGCAGTACTTC.

The chain recombines TRBV6-5 with TRBJ2-5; D tentatively reads TRBD1 or TRBD2 (5 bases each). The CDR3 has 15 amino acids. Trimming cost V 5 bases and J 5 bases, with 18 bases left between them. Germline CDR1 is MNHEY and CDR2 is SVGAGI. The CDR3 sequence: CASSPYGDPSETQYF. CDR3 coding DNA: TGTGCCAGCAGTCCTTACGGGGACCCAAGCGAGACCCAGTACTTC.

This clone was recorded only once. This chain links TRBV6-1 with TRBJ2-7; possibly TRBD2 for D (6 bases). Germline values: CDR1 MNHNS, CDR2 SASEGT. V lost 8 bases and J lost 3, with 17 bases in between. CDR3 length: 14 residues. This CDR3 reads CASYGPEGFYEQYF. The DNA of the CDR3 is TGTGCCAGCTATGGACCGGAGGGATTCTACGAGCAGTACTTC.

On this clone itself: The CDR3 does not end in the conserved phenylalanine or tryptophan, so this is likely a read error. The limits of the CDR3 on the DNA are not certain, so only TCRdb's listed CDR3 is given. V and J are TRBV30 and TRBJ2-2; whether TRBD2, the table's D call, matches the DNA was not checked. The CDR3 is 16 amino acids long, termini counted. Germline assignment: CDR1 GTSNPN and CDR2 SVGIG (reference sequence). The CDR3 reads CAWSATGRASGEPLLL.

The chain has TRBV30 and TRBJ1-1; D call uncertain. Germline assignment: CDR1 GTSNPN and CDR2 SVGIG (reference sequence). This CDR3 has 12 residues. The V gene lost 4 bases and the J gene lost 0 bases, with 6 bases spanning the gap. In DNA form, the CDR3 reads TGTGCCTGGAAAGGGTTGAACACTGAAGCTTTCTTT. Its protein product is CAWKGLNTEAFF. The complete variable domain, with remaining parts taken from reference TRBV30 and TRBJ1-1, reads SQTIHQWPATLVQPVGSPLSLECTVEGTSNPNLYWYRQAAGRGLQLLFYSVGIGQISSEVPQNLSASRPQDRQFILSSKKLLLSDSGFYLCAWKGLNTEAFFGQGTRLTVV.

V gene TRBV7-8 combines with J gene TRBJ2-7; D uncertain. V lost 3 bases and J lost 0, with 12 bases in between. Germline values: CDR1 SGHVS, CDR2 FQNEAQ. This CDR3 region has 15 residues. CDR3 sequence reads: CASSLISVTSYEQYF. CDR3 bases: TGTGCCAGCAGCTTGATATCAGTGACCTCCTACGAGCAGTACTTC.

This chain links TRBV4-1 with TRBJ2-1; 12 bases are shared with TRBD2. V shed 3 bases, J shed 8 bases, and the junction held 5 bases outside the gene matches. This CDR3 comprises 15 residues. Germline CDR1 reads MGHRA; CDR2 reads YSYEKL. The CDR3 spells CASSHRLAGVDEQFF. CDR3 sequence (DNA): TGCGCCAGCAGCCACAGACTAGCGGGGGTGGATGAGCAGTTCTTC.

This rearrangement joins TRBV29-1 to TRBJ1-2; D gene ambiguous. The CDR3 length is 12 residues. V lost 6 bases and J 5 bases, leaving 13 bases between the germline ends. The V gene's germline CDR1 is SQVTM and CDR2 ANQGSEA. In nucleotides, the CDR3 is TGCAGCGTGATCACACGGCAATATGGCTACACCTTC. Translating gives CSVITRQYGYTF.

In this sample, this clone turned up a few times. The same CDR3 can be traced to other DNA sequences in this sample. The V call is TRBV9, the J call TRBJ2-5; maybe TRBD2 (5 bases). The V end was cut by 4 bases, the J end by 5 bases, with 15 bases between. The CDR3 sequence is 14 residues long. Germline CDR1 SGDLS, CDR2 YYNGEE. CDR3 in amino acids: CASSPKLGRETQYF. CDR3 coding DNA: TGTGCCAGCAGCCCAAAACTAGGAAGGGAGACCCAGTACTTC.

This sequence joins TRBV7-9 and TRBJ2-1; 7 nucleotides match TRBD2. This CDR3 spans 16 amino acids. After removal of 8 bases from V and 0 bases from J, the junction contained 10 bases not matched to a gene. Germline-derived CDR1 and CDR2 are SEHNR and FQNEAQ (reference sequence). CDR3: CASDSLGGSSYNEQFF. DNA for the CDR3: TGTGCCAGCGATAGCCTCGGGGGGAGCTCCTACAATGAGCAGTTCTTC.

This clone was seen repeatedly, ten times or more. This rearrangement joins TRBV29-1 to TRBJ2-7; possible D gene TRBD1, 6 bases. Germline V lookup: CDR1 SQVTM, CDR2 ANQGSEA. Trimming pared 6 bases from V and 0 bases from J, leaving 15 bases between. CDR3 length: 14 amino acids. CDR3 coding DNA: TGCAGCGTCCTAACAGGGACAAGCTCCTACGAGCAGTACTTC. Protein product: CSVLTGTSSYEQYF.

The chain links TRBV6-5 to TRBJ1-1; D possibly corresponds to TRBD1 (5 bases). This CDR3 is built from 14 residues. Germline V gene sequence: CDR1 MNHEY, CDR2 SVGAGI. Trimming left V 2 bases short and J 2 bases short, with 9 bases between. CDR3 in DNA: TGTGCCAGCAGTTACGGGGGACCTAACACTGAAGCTTTCTTT. Its protein product is CASSYGGPNTEAFF.

In its sample, this clone was seen a few times. This chain uses TRBV10-3 with TRBJ1-1; D might be TRBD1 (5 bases). V lost 4 bases and J lost 1, with 10 bases in between. Germline assignment: CDR1 ENHRY and CDR2 SYGVKD. This CDR3 is 14 amino acids long. The CDR3 DNA sequence: TGTGCCATCAGTGGAGGGGATACGAACACTGAAGCTTTCTTT. This gives the protein CAISGGDTNTEAFF.